A selection of T cell receptor beta chains follows, all from one sample in a study of blood T cells in healthy people across ages. One entry per CDR3 protein, called by TCRdb with MiXCR from the 5' RACE reads. The sample contains about 730,000 distinct CDR3 sequences, about 42% of which appear only once. The source material was blood. The receptors were gathered from an older woman in good health. CDR3s include the opening cysteine and the closing phenylalanine or tryptophan. D genes are given only for firm matches. Clone size is given for some rows only: seen once, a few or many times, or a class if the clone is expanded.

few,-,TRBJ2-5,TRBV14,CASSQYKKETQYF,TGTGCCAGCAGCCAATACAAGAAAGAGACCCAGTACTTC
few,TRBD2,TRBJ2-1,TRBV7-2,CASSQSGSFNEQFF,TGTGCCAGCAGCCAGAGCGGGAGCTTCAATGAGCAGTTCTTC
few,-,TRBJ2-7,TRBV27,CASSLFRESYEQYF,TGTGCCAGCAGTTTATTTCGGGAGTCCTACGAGCAGTACTTC
few,TRBD1,TRBJ1-1,TRBV7-2,CASSLDDRVNTEAFF,TGTGCCAGCAGCTTAGACGACAGGGTGAACACTGAAGCTTTCTTT
few,-,TRBJ1-2,TRBV12-3/TRBV12-4,CASTEIRAGGYTF,TGTGCCAGCACCGAGATCAGGGCTGGGGGCTACACCTTC
few,-,TRBJ2-7,TRBV27,CASRSLDSAYEQYF,TGTGCCAGCAGAAGCCTCGACTCAGCCTACGAGCAGTACTTC
many,-,TRBJ1-2,TRBV29-1,CSVLRGVGGYTF,TGCAGCGTCCTAAGGGGGGTCGGCGGCTACACCTTC
-,TRBD2,TRBJ2-7,TRBV7-7,CAISSRSLRLAGTEQYF,TGTGCCATTTCGAGTCGGTCGCTGCGACTAGCAGGAACCGAGCAGTACTTC
many,-,TRBJ2-1,TRBV24-1,CATSEAGGEQFF,TGTGCCACCAGTGAGGCAGGGGGGGAGCAGTTCTTC
-,TRBD2,TRBJ2-7,TRBV7-2,CASSKKAGGHSEQYF,TGTGCCAGCAGCAAAAAAGCGGGAGGACACTCCGAGCAGTACTTC
-,TRBD1,TRBJ2-3,TRBV10-3,CAISEAQGAGDTQYF,TGTGCCATCAGTGAGGCACAGGGGGCAGGTGATACGCAGTATTTT
-,TRBD1,TRBJ2-7,TRBV6-1,CASSGRTGVDEQYF,TGTGCCAGCAGTGGACGGACAGGGGTCGACGAGCAGTACTTC